Below, 21 T cell receptor beta chains from the same sample are listed, as sequenced in a study of early T cells in non-severe SARS-CoV-2 infection. TCRdb analysed the 5' RACE reads with MiXCR anew, one entry per CDR3 protein. The sample records tens of thousands of distinct CDR3 sequences, 10% to 15% being singletons. What was sequenced was whole blood. All receptors derive from an adult who was a healthcare worker with PCR-confirmed SARS-CoV-2 infection or an uninfected control (not recorded which).

The chain carries TRBV27 and TRBJ2-2; D not certain. The germline CDR1 and CDR2 sequences are MNHEY and SMNVEV (reference sequence). The CDR3 extends over 14 amino acids. V was cut by 3 bases and J by 0 bases, with 5 bases left in between. CDR3 coding DNA: TGTGCCAGCAGTTTTGGTGCGAACACCGGGGAGCTGTTTTTT. This codes for CASSFGANTGELFF.

CDR3 sequence: CASSYQETQYF. As DNA, the CDR3 is TGTGCCAGCAGTTACCAAGAGACCCAGTACTTC. The chain couples TRBV2 to TRBJ2-5; unclear D gene. The CDR3 runs 11 residues. The V gene lost 5 bases and the J gene lost 0 bases, with 1 base spanning the gap. From germline, CDR1 is SNHLY and CDR2 FYNNEI.

This clonotype was counted a few times. The chain is built from TRBV28 and TRBJ2-5; 12 nucleotides align to TRBD2. V was clipped by 6 bases and J by 4 bases; unmatched bases: 12. Germline V gene sequence: CDR1 MDHEN, CDR2 SYDVKM. The CDR3 is 17 residues long. The chain's CDR3 is CASSLTRLAGALETQYF. CDR3 in DNA: TGTGCCAGCAGCCTGACCCGACTAGCGGGAGCTTTAGAGACCCAGTACTTC.

At least ten counts were recorded for this clonotype. The gene calls are TRBV9 and TRBJ2-2; 8 nucleotides line up with TRBD1. In germline, CDR1 is SGDLS, CDR2 YYNGEE. V was clipped by 4 bases and J by 2 bases; unmatched bases: 7. This CDR3 contains 16 residues. The CDR3 protein is CASSPRGRDNTGELFF. DNA of the CDR3: TGTGCCAGCAGCCCCAGGGGGCGGGACAACACCGGGGAGCTGTTTTTT.

This clonotype was detected ten times or more. The rearrangement joins TRBV4-3 to TRBJ2-3, with D maybe TRBD1 (5 bases). CDR1 and CDR2 from the germline V gene are LGHNA and YSLEER. V lost 6 bases and J lost 5, with 24 bases in between. The CDR3 is 17 residues long. The DNA for the CDR3 is TGCGCCAGCAGTCAGTCCCAGGGCCCACAGCTGGGAGATACGCAGTATTTT. It specifies CASSQSQGPQLGDTQYF.

This clonotype was seen a handful of times. The rearrangement joins TRBV13 to TRBJ2-5; no clear D gene. Per the germline V gene, CDR1 is PRHDT and CDR2 is FYEKMQ (reference sequence). Trimming took 1 base from V and 5 from J, leaving 11 bases between them. This CDR3 spans 14 amino acids. This CDR3 reads CASSLVTGTETQYF. CDR3 in DNA: TGTGCCAGCAGCTTAGTCACCGGAACGGAGACCCAGTACTTC.

This clonotype was seen ten or more times. The chain joins TRBV10-3 to TRBJ2-1; D gene uncertain. The germline gives CDR1 ENHRY, CDR2 SYGVKD. Trimming shortened V by 0 bases and J by 0 bases, and 9 bases separated the two germline ends. The CDR3 length is 16 residues. The CDR3 region is CAISESGRSSYNEQFF. The DNA for the CDR3 is TGTGCCATCAGTGAGTCAGGGCGGAGCTCCTACAATGAGCAGTTCTTC.

This clonotype was detected many times. This sequence joins TRBV20-1 and TRBJ2-1, with D tentatively TRBD2 (7 bases). Trimming pared 7 bases from V and 8 bases from J, leaving 18 bases between. Looked up from germline, CDR1 is DFQATT and CDR2 is SNEGSKA (reference sequence). The CDR3 has 13 residues. The CDR3 bases are TGCAGTGGACTGGGGGGGCCCGATGATGAGCAGTTCTTC. This encodes CSGLGGPDDEQFF.

This clonotype came up many times. This sequence joins TRBV7-2 and TRBJ2-2; D gene ambiguous. In germline, CDR1 is SGHTA, CDR2 FQGNSA. CDR3 length: 15 residues. V lost 1 base, J lost 6 bases, and 12 bases lay in between. The CDR3: CASSLEGRIAGELFF. The CDR3, as DNA: TGTGCCAGCAGCTTAGAGGGTAGAATCGCCGGGGAGCTGTTTTTT.

J is TRBJ2-2 and V is TRBV14; the D is unclear. V was trimmed by 4 bases and J by 3 bases, leaving 12 bases between them. CDR1 and CDR2 (germline): SGHDN, FVKESK. CDR3 length: 15 amino acids. The DNA for the CDR3 is TGTGCCAGCAGCCGGGGAAGCAGCTACACCGGGGAGCTGTTTTTT. This sequence encodes CASSRGSSYTGELFF.

The gene calls are TRBV6-2 or TRBV6-3 and TRBJ2-7; 9 positions match TRBD1. Unmatched junction bases numbered 15, after V lost 6 bases and J lost 6 bases. The CDR3 sequence is 16 residues long. Germline CDR1 and CDR2: MNHEY and SVGEGT. The CDR3 region has the DNA TGTGCCAGCAGACCCTTTGGGACAGGGAAGTTGAGCGAGCAGTACTTC. Translating it yields CASRPFGTGKLSEQYF.

This clonotype has a handful of counts. The rearrangement uses TRBV9 and TRBJ2-7; 9 nucleotides agree with TRBD2. This CDR3 contains 15 residues. The V and J ends lost 0 bases and 2 bases, in that order; junction bases with no gene match: 3. CDR1 is SGDLS, CDR2 YYNGEE, per germline. CDR3 nucleotide sequence: TGTGCCAGCAGCGTAGGAAGCGGGGGGCCCTACGAGCAGTACTTC. Translating it yields CASSVGSGGPYEQYF.

The chain carries TRBV7-9 and TRBJ2-2; TRBD2 might be the D (5 bases). This CDR3 region has 15 residues. The V end was cut by 8 bases, the J end by 1 base, with 14 bases between. The germline V gene has CDR1 SEHNR and CDR2 FQNEAQ (reference sequence). CDR3 protein: CASVRSGRNTGELFF. Here the CDR3 DNA reads TGTGCCAGCGTCCGCTCTGGGAGGAACACCGGGGAGCTGTTTTTT.

This chain uses TRBV27 with TRBJ2-2, with 11 bases that match TRBD2. CDR1 is MNHEY, CDR2 SMNVEV, per germline (reference sequence). The CDR3 sequence is 17 residues long. Unmatched junction bases numbered 5, after V lost 2 bases and J lost 3 bases. The CDR3 sequence is CASSLRLAGPYTGELFF. The DNA for the CDR3 is TGTGCCAGCAGTTTAAGACTAGCGGGGCCCTACACCGGGGAGCTGTTTTTT.

This clonotype has ten or more counts. The rearrangement links TRBV10-1 to TRBJ2-1; D assignment may be TRBD1 or TRBD2 (5 bases each). With 3 bases removed from V and 1 base from J, the gap between germline ends came to 13 bases. The CDR3 totals 16 residues. Germline-derived CDR1 and CDR2 are WNHNN and SYGVQD (reference sequence). The CDR3 region has the DNA TGCGCCAGCAGTGATCGATCTGGGGGTTCCTACAATGAGCAGTTCTTC. As protein: CASSDRSGGSYNEQFF.

This clonotype was seen ten or more times. This sequence joins TRBV11-2 and TRBJ2-1; D ambiguous. In germline, CDR1 is SGHAT, CDR2 FQNNGV. The CDR3 totals 16 residues. V dropped 1 base and J dropped 5 bases, with 15 bases sitting between them. The CDR3 bases are TGTGCCAGCAGCTTAGTACCCGGAGTCTGGGACAATGAGCAGTTCTTC. It translates to CASSLVPGVWDNEQFF.

This clonotype was observed many times. The V and J genes are TRBV7-9 and TRBJ1-6; no definite D call. Germline CDR1 and CDR2: SEHNR and FQNEAQ (reference sequence). CDR3 length: 11 amino acids. Trimming shortened V by 2 bases and J by 7 bases, and 0 bases separated the two germline ends. The CDR3 spells CASSLNSPLHF. The CDR3 DNA is TGTGCCAGCAGCTTAAATTCACCCCTCCACTTT.

This clonotype was detected only a few times. The genes are TRBV19 and TRBJ2-2, with D possibly TRBD1 on 5 matching bases. This CDR3 spans 14 amino acids. The germline V gene encodes CDR1 LNHDA and CDR2 SQIVND (reference sequence). Trimming stripped 3 bases from V and 2 bases from J, with 7 bases between. CDR3 nucleotide sequence: TGTGCCAGTAGTATTGACAGAAACACCGGGGAGCTGTTTTTT. Translated: CASSIDRNTGELFF.

The rearrangement uses TRBV15 and TRBJ2-1; D possibly corresponds to TRBD1 (7 bases). The CDR3 contains 15 residues. Trimming stripped 6 bases from V and 7 bases from J, with 19 bases between. Germline CDR1 LNHNV, CDR2 YYDKDF (reference sequence). CDR3 bases: TGTGCCACCAGAGGGGGCGGGACCTTACAGAATGAGCAGTTCTTC. It is translated as CATRGGGTLQNEQFF.

This chain joins TRBV4-2 and TRBJ2-7; D remains unclear. Germline CDR1 and CDR2: LGHNA and YNFKEQ. The CDR3 is 14 amino acids. V dropped 0 bases and J dropped 6 bases, with 12 bases sitting between them. For the CDR3, the DNA is TGTGCCAGCAGCCAAGACGCCCAACCCAGCGAGCAGTACTTC. This translates into CASSQDAQPSEQYF.

This clonotype was seen more than once but under ten times. The chain carries TRBV12-3 or TRBV12-4 and TRBJ2-1; 11 nucleotides agree with TRBD2. The CDR3 runs 16 residues. V shed 0 bases and J 8 bases; nucleotides not matched to a gene: 6. CDR3: CASSLAITSGSDEQFF. DNA of the CDR3: TGTGCCAGCAGTTTAGCAATTACTAGCGGGAGCGATGAGCAGTTCTTC.